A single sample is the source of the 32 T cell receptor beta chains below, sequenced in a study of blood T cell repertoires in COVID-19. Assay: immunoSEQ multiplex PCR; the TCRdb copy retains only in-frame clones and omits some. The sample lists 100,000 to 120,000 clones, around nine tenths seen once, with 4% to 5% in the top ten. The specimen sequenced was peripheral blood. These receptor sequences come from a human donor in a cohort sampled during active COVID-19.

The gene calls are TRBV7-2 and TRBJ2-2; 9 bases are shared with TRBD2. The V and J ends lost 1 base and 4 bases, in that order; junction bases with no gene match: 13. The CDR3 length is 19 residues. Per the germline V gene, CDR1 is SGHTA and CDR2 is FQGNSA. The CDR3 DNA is TGTGCCAGCAGCTTAGGTTTTCGCGGGAGGGAGGGCGGCACCGGGGAGCTGTTTTTT. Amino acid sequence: CASSLGFRGREGGTGELFF.

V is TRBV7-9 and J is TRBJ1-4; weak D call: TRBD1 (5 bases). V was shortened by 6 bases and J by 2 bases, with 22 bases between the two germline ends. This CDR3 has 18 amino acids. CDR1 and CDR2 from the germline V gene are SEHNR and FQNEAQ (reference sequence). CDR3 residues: CASSLDSGGAWTNEKLFF. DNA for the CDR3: TGTGCCAGCAGTTTGGATAGTGGAGGGGCATGGACTAATGAAAAACTGTTTTTT.

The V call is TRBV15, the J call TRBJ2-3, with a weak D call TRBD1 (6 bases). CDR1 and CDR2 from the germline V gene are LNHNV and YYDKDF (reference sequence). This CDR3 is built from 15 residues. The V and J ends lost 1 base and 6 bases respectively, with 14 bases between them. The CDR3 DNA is TGTGCCACCAGCAGAGCGGGCAGGGGCGGCGATACGCAGTATTTT. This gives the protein CATSRAGRGGDTQYF.

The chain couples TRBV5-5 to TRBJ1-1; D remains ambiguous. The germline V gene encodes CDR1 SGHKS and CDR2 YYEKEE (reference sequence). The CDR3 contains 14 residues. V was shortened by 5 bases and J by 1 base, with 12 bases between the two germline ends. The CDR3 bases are TGTGCCAGCAGTTGGGAGGGCCGGAACACTGAAGCTTTCTTT. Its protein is CASSWEGRNTEAFF.

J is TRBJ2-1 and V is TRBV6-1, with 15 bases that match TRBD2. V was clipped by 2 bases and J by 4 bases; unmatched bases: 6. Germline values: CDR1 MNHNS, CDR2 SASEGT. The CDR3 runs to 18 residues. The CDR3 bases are TGTGCCAGCAGTGAAAGGACTAGCGGGAGGGCCGGTTACAATGAGCAGTTCTTC. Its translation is CASSERTSGRAGYNEQFF.

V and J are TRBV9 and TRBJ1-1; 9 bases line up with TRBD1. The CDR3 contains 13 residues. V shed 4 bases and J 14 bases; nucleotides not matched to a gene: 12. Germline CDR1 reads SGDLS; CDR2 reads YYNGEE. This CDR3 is CASSSTGTGFSFF. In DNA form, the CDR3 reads TGTGCCAGCAGCTCGACCGGGACAGGGTTCTCATTCTTT.

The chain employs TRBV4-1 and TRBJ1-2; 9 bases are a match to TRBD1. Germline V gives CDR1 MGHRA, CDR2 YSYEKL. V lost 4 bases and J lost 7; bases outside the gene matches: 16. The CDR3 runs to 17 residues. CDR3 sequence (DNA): TGCGCCAGCAGCCCTCGGGACAGGGTAAGCCCAACGGGTGGCTACACCTTC. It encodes CASSPRDRVSPTGGYTF.

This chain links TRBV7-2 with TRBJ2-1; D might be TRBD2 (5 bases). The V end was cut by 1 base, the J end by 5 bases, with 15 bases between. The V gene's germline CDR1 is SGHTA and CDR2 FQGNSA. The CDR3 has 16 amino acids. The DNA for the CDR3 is TGTGCCAGCAGCTTAGGAGGTGGGCTAGCCAACAATGAGCAGTTCTTC. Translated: CASSLGGGLANNEQFF. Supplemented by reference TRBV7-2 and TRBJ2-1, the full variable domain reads GAGVSQSPSNKVTEKGKDVELRCDPISGHTALYWYRQSLGQGLEFLIYFQGNSAPDKSGLPSDRFSAERTGGSVSTLTIQRTQQEDSAVYLCASSLGGGLANNEQFFGPGTRLTVL.

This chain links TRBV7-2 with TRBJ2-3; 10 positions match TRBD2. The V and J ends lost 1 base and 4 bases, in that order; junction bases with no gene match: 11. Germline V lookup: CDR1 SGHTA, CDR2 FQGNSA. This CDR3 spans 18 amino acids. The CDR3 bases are TGTGCCAGCAGCTTAGTAGCGACTAGCGGGTCGAGGGCAGATACGCAGTATTTT. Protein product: CASSLVATSGSRADTQYF.

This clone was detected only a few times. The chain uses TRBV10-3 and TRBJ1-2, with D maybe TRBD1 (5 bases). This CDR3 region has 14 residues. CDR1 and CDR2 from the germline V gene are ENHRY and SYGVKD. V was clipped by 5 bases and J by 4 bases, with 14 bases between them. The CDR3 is CAISFGGAPYGYTF. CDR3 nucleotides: TGTGCCATCAGTTTCGGAGGGGCCCCCTATGGCTACACCTTC.

The CDR3 nucleotides read TGTGCCAGCAGTTCTACGATGCACGAGCAGTACTTC. Protein product: CASSSTMHEQYF. The gene calls are TRBV6-5 and TRBJ2-7; D gene uncertain. The CDR3 loop spans 12 amino acids. Germline lookup yields CDR1 MNHEY and CDR2 SVGAGI. V dropped 4 bases and J dropped 5 bases, with 9 bases sitting between them.

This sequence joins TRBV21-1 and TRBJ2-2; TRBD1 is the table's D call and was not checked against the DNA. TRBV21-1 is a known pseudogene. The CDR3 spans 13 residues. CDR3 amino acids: CASSKVSQFGLFF. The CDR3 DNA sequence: TGTGCCAGCAGCAAAGTGTCCCAGTTTGGGCTGTTTTTT.

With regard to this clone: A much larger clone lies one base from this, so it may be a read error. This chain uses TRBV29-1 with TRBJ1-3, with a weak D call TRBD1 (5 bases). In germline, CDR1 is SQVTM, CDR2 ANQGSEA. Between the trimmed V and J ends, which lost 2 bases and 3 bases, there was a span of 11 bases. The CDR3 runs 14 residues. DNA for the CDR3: TGCAGCGTTGAACCGGGGGTTTTTGGAAACACCATATATTTT. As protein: CSVEPGVFGNTIYF.

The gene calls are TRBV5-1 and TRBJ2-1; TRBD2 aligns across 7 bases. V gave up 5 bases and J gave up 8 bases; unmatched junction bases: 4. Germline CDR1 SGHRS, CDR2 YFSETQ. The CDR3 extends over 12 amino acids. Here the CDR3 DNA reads TGCGCCAGCAGAAGGGAGGGCGATGAGCAGTTCTTC. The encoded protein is CASRREGDEQFF. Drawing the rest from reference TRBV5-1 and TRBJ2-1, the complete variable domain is KAGVTQTPRYLIKTRGQQVTLSCSPISGHRSVSWYQQTPGQGLQFLFEYFSETQRNKGNFPGRFSGRQFSNSRSEMNVSTLELGDSALYLCASRREGDEQFFGPGTRLTVL.

The CDR3 coding sequence is TGCGCCAGCAGACACAGGACAGGTTCCTACGAGCAGTACTTC. The encoded protein is CASRHRTGSYEQYF. The chain couples TRBV5-1 to TRBJ2-7, with 7 bases that match TRBD1. CDR1 is SGHRS, CDR2 YFSETQ, per germline. CDR3 length equals 14 residues. V lost 5 bases to trimming and J lost 1 base; unmatched junction nucleotides: 6.

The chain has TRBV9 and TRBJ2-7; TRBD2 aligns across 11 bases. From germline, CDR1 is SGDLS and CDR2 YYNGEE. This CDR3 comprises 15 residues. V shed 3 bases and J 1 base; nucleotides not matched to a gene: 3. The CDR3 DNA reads TGTGCCAGCAGCGCGGGACTAGCGGAGTCCTACGAGCAGTACTTC. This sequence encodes CASSAGLAESYEQYF.

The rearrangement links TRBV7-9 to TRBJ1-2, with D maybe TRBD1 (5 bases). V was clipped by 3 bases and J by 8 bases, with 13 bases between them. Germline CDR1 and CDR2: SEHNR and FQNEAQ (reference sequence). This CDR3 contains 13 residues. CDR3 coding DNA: TGTGCCAGCAGCTTCCAGGGAATAAGAGGCTACACCTTC. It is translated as CASSFQGIRGYTF.

In DNA form, the CDR3 reads TGTGCCAGCAGCCAAGGGTGGACAGGGGGCTACGAGCAGTACTTC. It is translated as CASSQGWTGGYEQYF. The rearrangement links TRBV3-1 (or the pseudogene TRBV3-2) to TRBJ2-7, with TRBD1 matching 10 bases. From germline, CDR1 is LGHDT and CDR2 YNNKEL (reference sequence). The ends lost 1 base at V and 3 bases at J; junction bases unmatched: 3. The CDR3 is 15 amino acids.

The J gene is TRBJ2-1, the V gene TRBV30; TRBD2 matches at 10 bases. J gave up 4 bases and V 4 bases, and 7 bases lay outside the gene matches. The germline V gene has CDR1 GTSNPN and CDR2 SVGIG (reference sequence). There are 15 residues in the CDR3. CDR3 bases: TGTGCCTGGACCACACTAGCGGGATTTTACAATGAGCAGTTCTTC. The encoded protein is CAWTTLAGFYNEQFF.

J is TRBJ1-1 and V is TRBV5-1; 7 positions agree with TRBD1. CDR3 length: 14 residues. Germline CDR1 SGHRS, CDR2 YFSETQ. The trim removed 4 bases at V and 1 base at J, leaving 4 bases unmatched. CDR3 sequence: CASSLGTANTEAFF. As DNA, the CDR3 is TGCGCCAGCAGCCTGGGGACAGCGAACACTGAAGCTTTCTTT.

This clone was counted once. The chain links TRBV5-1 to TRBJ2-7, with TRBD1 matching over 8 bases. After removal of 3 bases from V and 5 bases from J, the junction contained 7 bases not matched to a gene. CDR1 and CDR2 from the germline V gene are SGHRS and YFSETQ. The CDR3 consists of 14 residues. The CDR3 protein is CASSSGTGSHEQYF. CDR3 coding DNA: TGCGCCAGCAGCTCTGGGACAGGTTCCCACGAGCAGTACTTC.

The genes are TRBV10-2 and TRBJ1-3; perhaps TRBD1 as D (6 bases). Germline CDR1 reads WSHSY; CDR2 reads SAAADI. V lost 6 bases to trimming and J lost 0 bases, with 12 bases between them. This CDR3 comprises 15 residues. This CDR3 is CASRATGTSGNTIYF. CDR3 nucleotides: TGCGCCAGCAGAGCCACAGGGACCTCTGGAAACACCATATATTTT.

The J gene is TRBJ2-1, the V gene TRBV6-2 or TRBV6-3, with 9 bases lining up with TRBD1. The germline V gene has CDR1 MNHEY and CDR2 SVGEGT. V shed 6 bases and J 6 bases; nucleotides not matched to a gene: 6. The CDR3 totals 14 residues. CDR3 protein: CASRYRGQVNEQFF. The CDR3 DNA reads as TGTGCCAGCAGATACAGGGGGCAAGTCAATGAGCAGTTCTTC.

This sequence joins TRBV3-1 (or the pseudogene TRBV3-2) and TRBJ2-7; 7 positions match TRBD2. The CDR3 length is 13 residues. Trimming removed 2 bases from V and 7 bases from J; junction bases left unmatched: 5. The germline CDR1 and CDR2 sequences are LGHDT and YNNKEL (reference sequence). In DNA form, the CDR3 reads TGTGCCAGCAGCCAACCCGGGACTACGGAGCAGTACTTC. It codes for CASSQPGTTEQYF.

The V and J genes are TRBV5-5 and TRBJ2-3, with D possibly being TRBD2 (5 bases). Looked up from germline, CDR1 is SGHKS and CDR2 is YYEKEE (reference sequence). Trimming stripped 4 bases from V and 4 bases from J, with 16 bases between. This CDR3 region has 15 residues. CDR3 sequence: CASSRTLRSADTQYF. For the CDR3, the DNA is TGTGCCAGCAGCAGGACTCTACGGTCCGCAGATACGCAGTATTTT. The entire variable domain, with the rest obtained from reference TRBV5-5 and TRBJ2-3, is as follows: DAGVTQSPTHLIKTRGQQVTLRCSPISGHKSVSWYQQVLGQGPQFIFQYYEKEERGRGNFPDRFSARQFPNYSSELNVNALLLGDSALYLCASSRTLRSADTQYFGPGTRLTVL.

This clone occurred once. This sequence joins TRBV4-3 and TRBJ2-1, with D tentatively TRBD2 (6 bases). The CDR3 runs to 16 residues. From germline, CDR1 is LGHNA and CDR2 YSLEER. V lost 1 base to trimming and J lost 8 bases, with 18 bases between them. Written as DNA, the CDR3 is TGCGCCAGCAGCCAAGGTCCCATGGGGAGGTTGGATGAGCAGTTCTTC. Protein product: CASSQGPMGRLDEQFF.

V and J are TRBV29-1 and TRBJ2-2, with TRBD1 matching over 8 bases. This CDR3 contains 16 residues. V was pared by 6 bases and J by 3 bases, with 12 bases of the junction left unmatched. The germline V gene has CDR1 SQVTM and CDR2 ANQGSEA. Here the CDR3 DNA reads TGCAGCGTACGTGGACAGGGATATTCGTACACCGGGGAGCTGTTTTTT. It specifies CSVRGQGYSYTGELFF.

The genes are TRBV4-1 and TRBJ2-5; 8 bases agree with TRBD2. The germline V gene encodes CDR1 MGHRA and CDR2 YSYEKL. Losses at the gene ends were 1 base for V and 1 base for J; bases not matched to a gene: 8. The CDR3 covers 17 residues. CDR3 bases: TGCGCCAGCAGCCAAGTGGCGGGGGGTCTTAGCCAAGAGACCCAGTACTTC. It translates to CASSQVAGGLSQETQYF.

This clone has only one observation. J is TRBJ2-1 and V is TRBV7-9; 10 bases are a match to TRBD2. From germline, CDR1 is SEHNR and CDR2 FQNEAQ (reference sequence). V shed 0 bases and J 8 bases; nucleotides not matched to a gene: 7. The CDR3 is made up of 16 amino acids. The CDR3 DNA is TGTGCCAGCAGCTTAGCCGTACTAGCGGGAATCGATGAGCAGTTCTTC. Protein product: CASSLAVLAGIDEQFF.

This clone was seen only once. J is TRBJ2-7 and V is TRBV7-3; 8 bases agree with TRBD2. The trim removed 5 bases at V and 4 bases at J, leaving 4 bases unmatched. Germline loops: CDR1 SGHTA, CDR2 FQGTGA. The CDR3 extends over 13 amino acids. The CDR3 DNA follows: TGTGCCAGCAGCCCCCGGGGGGGTTACGAGCAGTACTTC. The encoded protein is CASSPRGGYEQYF.

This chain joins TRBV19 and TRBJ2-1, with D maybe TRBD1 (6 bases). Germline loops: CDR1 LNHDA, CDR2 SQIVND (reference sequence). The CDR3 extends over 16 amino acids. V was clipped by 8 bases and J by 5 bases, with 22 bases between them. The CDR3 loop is CASRTVAAGQNNEQFF. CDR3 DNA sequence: TGTGCCAGTCGAACAGTTGCCGCCGGACAGAACAATGAGCAGTTCTTC.

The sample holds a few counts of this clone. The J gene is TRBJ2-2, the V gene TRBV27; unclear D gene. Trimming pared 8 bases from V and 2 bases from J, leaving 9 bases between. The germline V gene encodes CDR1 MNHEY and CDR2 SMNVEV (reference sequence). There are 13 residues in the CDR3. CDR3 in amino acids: CASQKLNTGELFF. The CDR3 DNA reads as TGTGCCAGCCAAAAACTCAACACCGGGGAGCTGTTTTTT.